A single sample gave rise to the 3 T cell receptor beta chains below, sequenced in a study of T cell clonotyping in hematopoietic cell transplantation. The method was immunoSEQ multiplex PCR; TCRdb's version includes in-frame clones alone and lacks a portion of them. The sample contains several thousand clones, around 97% of which appear only once. The sequenced sample was peripheral blood mononuclear cells, obtained 100 days after allogeneic stem cell transplant. Source of these receptors: a male patient aged 60-70 years who had an allogeneic stem cell transplant from a related donor, so the T cells may come from the graft donor. Some clones in this sample may be carry-over from other donors' samples.

V is TRBV5-1 and J is TRBJ1-1; TRBD1 is a possible D gene (5 bases). Looked up from germline, CDR1 is SGHRS and CDR2 is YFSETQ. This CDR3 comprises 15 residues. Trimming took off 4 bases at V and 10 bases at J, with 23 bases between the two ends. This CDR3 reads CASSATGTSTVTAFF. The DNA for the CDR3 is TGCGCCAGCAGCGCGACCGGGACCTCGACGGTTACAGCTTTCTTT.

This chain connects TRBV27 to TRBJ1-6, with D perhaps matching TRBD1 (6 bases). CDR1 and CDR2 (germline): MNHEY, SMNVEV (reference sequence). The CDR3 length is 14 residues. Trimming stripped 6 bases from V and 7 bases from J, with 13 bases between. The CDR3 loop reads CASSKDRNNSPLHF. The CDR3 nucleotides read TGTGCCAGCAGCAAGGACAGAAACAATTCACCCCTCCACTTT.

This clone was detected only once. The genes are TRBV7-3 and TRBJ2-3; weak D call: TRBD1 (5 bases). The CDR3 runs to 16 residues. Trimming pared 2 bases from V and 2 bases from J, leaving 14 bases between. The germline V gene encodes CDR1 SGHTA and CDR2 FQGTGA. The CDR3 sequence is CASSLQGHPSTDTQYF. CDR3 coding DNA: TGTGCCAGCAGCTTACAAGGACACCCCTCCACAGATACGCAGTATTTT.